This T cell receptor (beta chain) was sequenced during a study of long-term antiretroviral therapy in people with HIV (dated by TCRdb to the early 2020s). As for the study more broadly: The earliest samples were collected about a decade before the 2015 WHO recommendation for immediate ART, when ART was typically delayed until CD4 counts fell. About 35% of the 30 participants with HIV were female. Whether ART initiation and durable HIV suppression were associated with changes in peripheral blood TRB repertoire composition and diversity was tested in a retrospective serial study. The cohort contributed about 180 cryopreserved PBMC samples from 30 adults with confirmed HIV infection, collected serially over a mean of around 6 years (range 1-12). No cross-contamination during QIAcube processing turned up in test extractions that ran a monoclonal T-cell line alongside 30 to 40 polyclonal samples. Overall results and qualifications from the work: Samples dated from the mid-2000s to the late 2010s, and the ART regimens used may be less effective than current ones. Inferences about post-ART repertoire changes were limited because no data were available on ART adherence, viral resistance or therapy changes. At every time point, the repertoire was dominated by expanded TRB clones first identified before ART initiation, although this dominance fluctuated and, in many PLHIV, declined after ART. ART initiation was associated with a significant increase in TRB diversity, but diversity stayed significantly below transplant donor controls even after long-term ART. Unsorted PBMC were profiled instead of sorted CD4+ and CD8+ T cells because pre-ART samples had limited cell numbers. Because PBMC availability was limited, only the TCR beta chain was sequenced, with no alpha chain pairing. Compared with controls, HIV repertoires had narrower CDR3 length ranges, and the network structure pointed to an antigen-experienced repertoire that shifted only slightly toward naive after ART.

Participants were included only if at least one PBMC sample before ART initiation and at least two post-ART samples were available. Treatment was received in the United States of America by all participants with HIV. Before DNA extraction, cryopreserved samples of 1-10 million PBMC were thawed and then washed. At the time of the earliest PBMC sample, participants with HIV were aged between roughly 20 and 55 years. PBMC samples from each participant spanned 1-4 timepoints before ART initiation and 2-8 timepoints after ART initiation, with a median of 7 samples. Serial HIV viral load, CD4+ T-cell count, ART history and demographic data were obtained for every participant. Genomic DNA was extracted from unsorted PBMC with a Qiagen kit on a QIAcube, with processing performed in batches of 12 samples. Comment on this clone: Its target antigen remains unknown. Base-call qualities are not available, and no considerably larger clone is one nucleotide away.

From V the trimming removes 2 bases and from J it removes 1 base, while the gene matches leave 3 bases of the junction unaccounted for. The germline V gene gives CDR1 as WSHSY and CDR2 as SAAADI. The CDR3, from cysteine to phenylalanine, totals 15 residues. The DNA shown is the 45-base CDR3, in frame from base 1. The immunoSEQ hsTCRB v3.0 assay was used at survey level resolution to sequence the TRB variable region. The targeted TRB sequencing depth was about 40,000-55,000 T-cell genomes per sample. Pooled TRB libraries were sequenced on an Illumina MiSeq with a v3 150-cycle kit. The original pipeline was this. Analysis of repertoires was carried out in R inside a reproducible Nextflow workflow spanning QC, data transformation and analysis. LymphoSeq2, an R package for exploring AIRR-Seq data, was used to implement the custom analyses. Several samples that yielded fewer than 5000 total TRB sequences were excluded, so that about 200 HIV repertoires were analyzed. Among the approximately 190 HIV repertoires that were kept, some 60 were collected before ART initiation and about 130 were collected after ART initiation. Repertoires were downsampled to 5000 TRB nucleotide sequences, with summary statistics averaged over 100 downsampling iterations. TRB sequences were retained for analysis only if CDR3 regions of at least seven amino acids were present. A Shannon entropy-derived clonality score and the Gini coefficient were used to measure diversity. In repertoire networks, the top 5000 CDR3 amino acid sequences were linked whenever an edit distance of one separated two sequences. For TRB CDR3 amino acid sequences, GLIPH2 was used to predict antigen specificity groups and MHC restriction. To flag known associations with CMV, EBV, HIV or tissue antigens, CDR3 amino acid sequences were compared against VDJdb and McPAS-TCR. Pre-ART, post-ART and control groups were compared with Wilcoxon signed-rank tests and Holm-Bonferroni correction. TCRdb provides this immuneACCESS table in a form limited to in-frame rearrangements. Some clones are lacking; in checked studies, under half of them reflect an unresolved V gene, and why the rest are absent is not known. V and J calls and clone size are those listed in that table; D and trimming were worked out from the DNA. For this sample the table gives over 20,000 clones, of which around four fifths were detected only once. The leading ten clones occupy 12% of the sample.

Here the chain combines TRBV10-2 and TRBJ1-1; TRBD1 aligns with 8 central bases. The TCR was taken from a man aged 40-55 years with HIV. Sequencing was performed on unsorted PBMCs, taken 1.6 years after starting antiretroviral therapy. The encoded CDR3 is CASSERDRPNTEAFF. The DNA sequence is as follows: TGCGCCAGCAGTGAGCGGGACAGGCCGAACACTGAAGCTTTCTTT.